A selection of T cell receptor beta chains follows, all from one sample in a study of Graves' ophthalmopathy and Graves' hyperthyroidism. TCRdb reanalysed the multiplex PCR reads using MiXCR and keeps one entry per CDR3 protein. There are over a million distinct CDR3 sequences in the sample; 35% to 40% occur only once, and approximately 10% lies in the top ten. Material: peripheral blood or thyroid tissue (not recorded which). The receptors originated from an adult man with Graves' hyperthyroidism. Both conserved end residues are part of each CDR3.

J | length | V | CDR3
TRBJ2-7 | 13 | TRBV10-3 | CAIWDGISYEQYF
TRBJ2-7 | 14 | TRBV11-2 | CASSLESGVGEQYF
TRBJ1-2 | 13 | TRBV29-1 | CSAVPGQVYGYTF
TRBJ1-5 | 15 | TRBV20-1 | CSVVQGTGSSQPQHF
TRBJ2-5 | 17 | TRBV6-5 | CASSYFPGRGRIETQYF
TRBJ1-4 | 15 | TRBV19 | CASSMGPHGGEKLFF
TRBJ1-1 | 18 | TRBV7-9 | CASSRAPGTGVFNTEAFF
TRBJ2-5 | 18 | TRBV2 | CASKRRQGERWIQETQYF
TRBJ2-7 | 16 | TRBV20-1 | CSARVTQSSSSYEQYF
TRBJ1-6 | 17 | TRBV7-8 | CASSFNSGSSYNSPLHF
TRBJ2-3 | 16 | TRBV5-1 | CASRSTGTGSTDTQYF
TRBJ1-2 | 10 | TRBV20-1 | CSARVRGYTF
TRBJ1-1 | 14 | TRBV6-6 | CASSYPSGWTEAFF
TRBJ1-5 | 12 | TRBV20-1 | CSARWGLETQHF
TRBJ1-2 | 14 | TRBV7-2 | CASSFQTGNYGYTF
TRBJ1-5 | 14 | TRBV6-5 | CASSYSSPNQPQHF
TRBJ1-1 | 14 | TRBV7-9 | CASSPRGVNTEAFF
TRBJ2-7 | 11 | TRBV20-1 | CSYSDTYEQYF
TRBJ2-5 | 15 | TRBV19 | CASSIGTGDQETQYF
TRBJ2-7 | 15 | TRBV6-1 | CASIVGGAGDYEQYF
TRBJ1-1 | 14 | TRBV15 | CATSRVLTGTEAFF
TRBJ2-7 | 12 | TRBV7-8 | CASSLAYMEQYF
TRBJ2-5 | 12 | TRBV29-1 | CSAQGDGETQYF
TRBJ2-5 | 19 | TRBV11-2 | CASSLEDHGGLPFGETQYF
TRBJ2-7 | 15 | TRBV20-1 | CSAIKRQGRSYEQYF
TRBJ2-2 | 14 | TRBV20-1 | CSAPVYQPVRELFF
TRBJ2-6 | 19 | TRBV6-5 | CASSYSIPGSNSGANVLTF
TRBJ1-2 | 16 | TRBV4-3 | CASSQAALSDRKGYTF
TRBJ2-7 | 14 | TRBV7-9 | CASSLAKPAGEQYF
TRBJ1-5 | 20 | TRBV7-2 | CASSLVWGGPGQGLNQPQHF
TRBJ1-4 | 12 | TRBV29-1 | CSVGQFNEKLFF
TRBJ1-3 | 17 | TRBV25-1 | CASSDGIRRSSGNTIYF
TRBJ2-7 | 15 | TRBV15 | CATSTRDRGSYEQYF
TRBJ2-6 | 13 | TRBV19 | CASSIRGANTEAF
TRBJ1-4 | 15 | TRBV10-3 | CASTKTTSSNEKLFF
TRBJ1-4 | 14 | TRBV7-9 | CASSLRAFNEKLFF
TRBJ1-1 | 17 | TRBV19 | CASPPGQPSSMNTEAFF
TRBJ1-6 | 15 | TRBV9 | CASSYTGTDNSPLHF
TRBJ2-5 | 13 | TRBV2 | CASKEDGEETQYF
TRBJ2-6 | 16 | TRBV15 | CATSSYGAAGANVLTF
TRBJ1-6 | 12 | TRBV7-2 | CASNLPFSPLHF
TRBJ2-7 | 16 | TRBV7-9 | CASSPETSGSAYGQYF
TRBJ1-1 | 13 | TRBV6-2/TRBV6-3 | CAGGDRANTEAFF
TRBJ1-2 | 14 | TRBV19 | CASTDFGQDYGYTF
TRBJ1-1 | 15 | TRBV7-3 | CASSLKGSPSTEAFF
TRBJ2-6 | 16 | TRBV29-1 | CSVEGVQLSGANVLTF
TRBJ2-7 | 16 | TRBV5-1 | CASSLLRPGVPYEQYF
TRBJ1-3 | 14 | TRBV2 | CASSDVSSGNTIYF
TRBJ2-7 | 14 | TRBV27 | CASSLSAGVFEQYF
TRBJ1-6 | 14 | TRBV30 | CACSLVQHNSPLHF